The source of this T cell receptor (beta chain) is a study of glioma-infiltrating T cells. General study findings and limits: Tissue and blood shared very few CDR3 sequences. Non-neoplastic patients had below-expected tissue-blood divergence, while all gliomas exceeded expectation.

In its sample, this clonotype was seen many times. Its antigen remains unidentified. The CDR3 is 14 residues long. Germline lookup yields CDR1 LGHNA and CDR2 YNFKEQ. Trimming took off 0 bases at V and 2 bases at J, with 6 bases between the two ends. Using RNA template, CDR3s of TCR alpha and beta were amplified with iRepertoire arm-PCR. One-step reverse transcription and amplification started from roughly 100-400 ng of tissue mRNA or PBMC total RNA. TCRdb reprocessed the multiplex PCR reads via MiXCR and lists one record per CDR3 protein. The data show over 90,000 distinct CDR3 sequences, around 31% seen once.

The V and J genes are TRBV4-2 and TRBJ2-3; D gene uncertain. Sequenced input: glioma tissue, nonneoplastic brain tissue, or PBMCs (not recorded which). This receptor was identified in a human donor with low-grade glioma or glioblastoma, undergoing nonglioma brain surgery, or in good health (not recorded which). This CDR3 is CASSQDTHTDTQYF. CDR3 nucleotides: TGTGCCAGCAGCCAAGATACACACACAGATACGCAGTATTTT.